This T cell receptor (beta chain) was profiled in a study of blood T cells in healthy people across ages. The use of a sample-barcoded 5' primer and a J-beta primer mix characterized a second PCR of 7 to 11 cycles. TCRdb passed the 5' RACE reads through MiXCR, listing each CDR3 protein once. This repertoire shows about 720,000 distinct CDR3 sequences, over 20% found once; its top ten account for around 22%. As regards this clonotype: Its ends do not fully match the called genes, so a read error is possible.

CDR1 is SGHNT and CDR2 is YENEEA in the germline V gene. The length of the CDR3 is 20 residues. The source material was blood. This sequence originates from a man between 65 and 85 years old in good health. The chain has TRBV11-3 and TRBJ2-4, with D perhaps TRBD1 (8 bases). The CDR3 sequence is CASSLDYTQGGGRAKNIQYF. The CDR3 nucleotides read TGTGCCAGCAGCTTAGATTACACACAGGGGGGAGGGAGGGCCAAGAACATTCAGTACTTC.